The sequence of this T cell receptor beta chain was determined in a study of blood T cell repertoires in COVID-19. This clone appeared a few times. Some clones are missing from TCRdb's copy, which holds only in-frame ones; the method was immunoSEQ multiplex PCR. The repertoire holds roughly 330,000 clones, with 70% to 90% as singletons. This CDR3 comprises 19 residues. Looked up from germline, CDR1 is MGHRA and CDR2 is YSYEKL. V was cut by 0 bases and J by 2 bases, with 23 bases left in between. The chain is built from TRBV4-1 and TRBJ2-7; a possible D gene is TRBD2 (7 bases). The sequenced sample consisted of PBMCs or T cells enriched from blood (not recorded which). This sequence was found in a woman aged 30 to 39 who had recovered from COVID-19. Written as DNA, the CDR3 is TGCGCCAGCAGCCAAGAGGGGACAACCGGGACTACCCGTACCTACGAGCAGTACTTC. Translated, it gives CASSQEGTTGTTRTYEQYF.